The T cell receptor beta chain under discussion was sequenced for a study of blood T cell repertoires in COVID-19. Repertoires were generated with immunoSEQ multiplex PCR, while TCRdb's copy carries only in-frame clones and drops some. The table lists tens of thousands of clones, 70% to 90% of them singletons. This CDR3 has 14 residues. The V and J ends lost 3 bases and 0 bases respectively, with 9 bases between them. Germline CDR1 reads SNHLY; CDR2 reads FYNNEI. This TCR came from a human donor in a cohort sampled during active COVID-19. V and J are TRBV2 and TRBJ2-7; maybe TRBD2 (6 bases). Sequencing was performed on peripheral blood. The CDR3, as DNA: TGTGCCAGCAGTGATCGGGAGAGCTCCTACGAGCAGTACTTC. This encodes CASSDRESSYEQYF.